This TCR beta chain was observed in a study of PD-1 blockade in classical Hodgkin lymphoma. The overall study: Nivolumab was given intravenously to patients at 3 mg/kg every 2 weeks. Overall study results and limits: Newly diagnosed patients reportedly had lower baseline TCR diversity than healthy donors. The CD4+ diversity rise by C4D1 was clearest in complete responders.

Germline assignment: CDR1 SGHDN and CDR2 FVKESK. The CDR3 runs to 13 residues. Trimming shortened V by 1 base and J by 9 bases, and 10 bases separated the two germline ends. Exposure to brentuximab vedotin varied, and each patient had relapsed following autologous stem cell transplantation. Responses achieved at best were complete response, partial response or progressive disease. Comments on this clone: Antigen: not known.

Sequenced by immunoSEQ multiplex PCR; TCRdb stores in-frame clones only, minus some. The table shows approximately 43,000 clones, with about 88% occurring only once. The chain uses TRBV14 and TRBJ1-5; no clear D. The receptor was derived from a human donor with classical Hodgkin lymphoma. Sequences were derived from peripheral blood mononuclear cells (PBMCs), sampled before the second cycle of nivolumab. The CDR3 nucleotides are TGTGCCAGCAGCCAAGCCAAGAGATCGCCCCAGCATTTT. Translation: CASSQAKRSPQHF.